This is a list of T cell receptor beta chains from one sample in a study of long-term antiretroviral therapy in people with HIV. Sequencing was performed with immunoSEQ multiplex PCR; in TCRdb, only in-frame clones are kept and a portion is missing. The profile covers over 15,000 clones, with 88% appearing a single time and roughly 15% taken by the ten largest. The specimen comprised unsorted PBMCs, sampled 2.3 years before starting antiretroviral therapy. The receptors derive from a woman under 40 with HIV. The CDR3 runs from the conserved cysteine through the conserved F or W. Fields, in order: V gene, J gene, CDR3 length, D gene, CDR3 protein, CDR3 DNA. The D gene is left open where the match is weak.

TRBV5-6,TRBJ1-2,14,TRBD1,CATKGIDRESGYTF,TGTGCCACCAAGGGTATAGACAGGGAGAGCGGCTACACCTTC
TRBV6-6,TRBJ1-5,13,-,CANLGRSNQPQHF,TGTGCCAATCTGGGAAGGAGCAATCAGCCCCAGCATTTT
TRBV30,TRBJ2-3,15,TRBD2,CAWSRTSGATDTQYF,TGTGCCTGGAGTCGGACTAGCGGGGCCACAGATACGCAGTATTTT
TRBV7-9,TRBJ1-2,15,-,CASSLASSGPDGYTF,TGTGCCAGCAGCTTAGCCTCCTCGGGACCGGATGGCTACACCTTC
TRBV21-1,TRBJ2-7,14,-,CASSGRAGSYEQYF,TGTGCCAGCAGCGGGCGAGCGGGGTCCTACGAGCAGTACTTC
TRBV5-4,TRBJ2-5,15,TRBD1,CASSLEQGELETQYF,TGTGCCAGCAGCTTAGAACAGGGGGAACTGGAGACCCAGTACTTC
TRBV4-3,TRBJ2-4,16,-,CASSQEATNAKNIQYF,TGCGCCAGCAGCCAAGAGGCGACTAACGCCAAAAACATTCAGTACTTC
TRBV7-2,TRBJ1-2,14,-,CASSFQGSNYGYTF,TGTGCCAGCAGCTTCCAGGGTTCTAACTATGGCTACACCTTC
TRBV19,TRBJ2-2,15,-,CASSILYTGTGELFF,TGTGCCAGTAGTATTCTCTACACGGGGACCGGGGAGCTGTTTTTT
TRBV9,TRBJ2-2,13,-,CASSVVFNGELFF,TGTGCCAGCAGCGTAGTTTTTAACGGGGAGCTGTTTTTT
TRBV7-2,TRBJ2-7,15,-,CASSLYQPGSYEQYF,TGTGCCAGCAGCTTATATCAACCGGGATCCTACGAGCAGTACTTC
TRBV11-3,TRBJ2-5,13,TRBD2,CASSPGGQETQYF,TGTGCCAGCAGCCCGGGGGGCCAAGAGACCCAGTACTTC
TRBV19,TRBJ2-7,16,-,CASSIDGQAFPYEQYF,TGTGCCAGTAGTATAGATGGCCAGGCATTTCCCTACGAGCAGTACTTC
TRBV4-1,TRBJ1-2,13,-,CASSQDHSYGYTF,TGCGCCAGCAGCCAAGACCACTCCTATGGCTACACCTTC
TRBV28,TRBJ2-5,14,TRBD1,CASSYNTGGETQYF,TGTGCCAGCAGCTACAATACAGGGGGAGAGACCCAGTACTTC
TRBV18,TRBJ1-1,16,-,CASSTNTRGPGTEAFF,TGTGCCAGCTCAACCAATACACGGGGCCCCGGCACTGAAGCTTTCTTT
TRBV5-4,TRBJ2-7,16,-,CASSLGRGPSSYEQYF,TGTGCCAGCAGCTTGGGGCGGGGGCCGAGCTCCTACGAGCAGTACTTC
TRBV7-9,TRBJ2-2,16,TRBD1,CASSFLQGASTGELFF,TGTGCCAGCAGCTTCCTACAGGGGGCAAGCACCGGGGAGCTGTTTTTT
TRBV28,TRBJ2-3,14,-,CASSLGLRADTQYF,TGTGCCAGCAGTTTGGGGCTCCGCGCAGATACGCAGTATTTT
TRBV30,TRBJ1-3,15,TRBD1,CAWTRGPFSGNTIYF,TGTGCCTGGACCAGGGGGCCGTTCTCTGGAAACACCATATATTTT
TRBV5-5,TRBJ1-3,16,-,CASSLGSGDGGNTIYF,TGTGCCAGCAGCTTGGGGTCAGGGGACGGTGGAAACACCATATATTTT
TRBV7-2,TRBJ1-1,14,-,CASSWAGRDTEAFF,TGTGCCAGCAGCTGGGCGGGGAGGGACACTGAAGCTTTCTTT
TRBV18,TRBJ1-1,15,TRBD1,CASSPGTVMYTEAFF,TGTGCCAGCTCTCCGGGGACAGTCATGTACACTGAAGCTTTCTTT